This TCR beta chain is from a study of T cells in Graves' hyperthyroidism and ophthalmopathy (dated by TCRdb to about 2019). Turning to the overall study: Peripheral blood samples were taken at the time of initial diagnosis, prior to any treatment. TCR V-J signatures able to tell the groups apart were searched for in a discovery cohort of 90 to 100 patients, of whom over 40 had Graves' ophthalmopathy and about 55 had stable Graves' hyperthyroidism. Prospective prediction of ophthalmopathy was tested in an independent validation cohort consisting of 18 to 20 hyperthyroidism patients and 15 to 17 patients who later progressed to ophthalmopathy. The approximately 97 discovery patients were randomly divided into training and test sets at a 7:3 ratio. In addition, the study compared T-cell repertoires in thyroid tissue and in blood from a handful of Graves' hyperthyroidism patients. After sampling, hyperthyroidism patients received methimazole starting at 30 mg daily, and ophthalmopathy patients received high-dose intravenous methylprednisolone. The paper reports TCR Vbeta CDR3 sequencing of roughly 140 peripheral blood samples: 40 to 45 ophthalmopathy, approximately 74 hyperthyroidism and 17 progressor patients. Study-wide findings and limitations: Most expanded thyroid clonotypes (frequency above 0.001) were also detected in blood, suggesting blood repertoires may reflect thyroid immune responses. Sample size was not statistically predetermined, and blinding of investigators to group allocation was not performed. In validation, the model predicted progression to ophthalmopathy with around 71% sensitivity and roughly 72% specificity, a median of approximately 6.5 months before onset. A 13 V-J signature model separated ophthalmopathy from stable hyperthyroidism, with roughly 88% sensitivity and roughly 82% specificity in cross-validation and 80%/75% in testing.

The TCR beta CDR3 regions were amplified from RNA transcripts. For the first round of RT-PCR on the TCR CDR3, the HTBI primer set was used together with the Qiagen OneStep RT-PCR kit. A second multiplex PCR round built the libraries, followed by size selection and purification. Sequencing of the libraries was done on an Illumina HiSeq2000 using paired-end 100 bp reads. From the authors' description of their analysis: Raw data were processed with SOAPnuke, discarding reads with adapters, uncalled bases, mean Phred below 15, or no exact constant-primer or identifier match. COPE v1.2.5 was used to merge the high-quality paired reads, and each unique nucleotide sequence was defined as a clonotype. MiTCR v1.1 was used to align clonotypes to the IMGT TRBV, TRBD and TRBJ reference segments. Analysis was restricted to V-J combinations with a frequency above 0.0001, which covered roughly 99% of repertoires. A TCS score was defined as the ratio of F50 (clonal expansion) to E x V (chaos), with BLOSUM62-based TCRdist applied between CDR3 peptides within each V-J. Welch's t-statistics and random forest reduced 450 to 600 V-J features to 13, which were used in a naive Bayes classifier (R e1071). TCRdb reprocessing: public reads trimmed at Q25 with fastp, clones called with MiXCR, in-frame beta chains kept. Each entry is one CDR3 protein sequence, shown with its most common DNA and genes. The V and J calls follow TCRdb's processing rather than the paper's. The sample table contains approximately 600,000 distinct CDR3 sequences; only one count was recorded for 15% to 20% of them. 3% to 4.5% of the sample goes to the ten largest clones.

This clonotype was found many times. The antigen it recognizes is unknown. Base qualities were left out, and no much larger clone turns up one base away. Stable Graves' hyperthyroidism was defined as the absence of progression to ophthalmopathy over 18 months of follow-up. The hyperthyroidism patients were between 18 and 65 years old and newly diagnosed, with a disease duration of less than 2 months. Any patient with an uncontrolled infection, another autoimmune disease, pregnancy or lactation was excluded. Clinical symptoms, serum thyroxine and TRAb, thyroid ultrasound, and orbital computed tomography formed the basis for the diagnoses. PBMCs were separated from roughly 10 ml of fresh peripheral blood using Ficoll-Paque density gradient centrifugation. Total RNA was extracted with Trizol reagent, and quality was checked on an Agilent 2100 Bioanalyzer. The CDR3 contains 16 residues, cysteine and phenylalanine counted. Only the CDR3 region is kept as DNA, spanning 48 bases read in frame from base 1. V gives up 2 bases and J gives up 0 bases, and the segment between their germline ends measures 14 bases. The CDR1 and CDR2 encoded by the germline V gene are MDHEN and SYDVKM.

The chain joins TRBV28 to TRBJ2-7; the D gene assignment is ambiguous. Sequenced input: blood. The receptor was isolated from a woman in her thirties with Graves' hyperthyroidism. The CDR3 protein is CASSLPNTKSSYEQYF. The nucleotide sequence is given as TGTGCCAGCAGTTTACCCAATACCAAGAGCTCCTACGAGCAGTACTTC.